What follows are 19 T cell receptor beta chains derived from one specimen sequenced in a study of blood T cell repertoires in COVID-19. The repertoire was sequenced with immunoSEQ multiplex PCR; TCRdb's copy has only in-frame clones and lacks some. Of 150,000 or so clones in the sample, around 90% were seen once. Sequenced material: PBMCs or T cells enriched from blood (not recorded which). Receptors were obtained from a woman in her 40s who had been exposed to COVID-19.

The chain is built from TRBV5-1 and TRBJ1-2; D is ambiguous. V lost 0 bases, J lost 1 base, and 13 bases lay in between. CDR1 SGHRS and CDR2 YFSETQ come from the germline V gene. CDR3 length: 16 residues. CDR3 amino acids: CASSLGSGLLNYGYTF. The CDR3 bases are TGCGCCAGCAGCTTGGGTTCAGGCCTCCTTAACTATGGCTACACCTTC.

V usage is TRBV7-9 and J usage is TRBJ1-2; D gene ambiguous. The CDR3 extends over 17 amino acids. The V end lost 1 base, the J end lost 0 bases, and 15 bases lay between the germline ends. Per the germline V gene, CDR1 is SEHNR and CDR2 is FQNEAQ (reference sequence). CDR3: CASSLDVSTEANYGYTF. The DNA for the CDR3 is TGTGCCAGCAGCTTAGACGTGTCTACAGAAGCTAACTATGGCTACACCTTC.

The V gene is TRBV6-5, the J gene TRBJ2-1, with TRBD1 identical over 12 bases. The CDR3 length is 15 residues. V was clipped by 5 bases and J by 6 bases; unmatched bases: 5. CDR1 MNHEY and CDR2 SVGAGI come from the germline V gene. The CDR3 DNA sequence: TGTGCCAGCAGTACTCCGGGACAGGGGGCCAATGAGCAGTTCTTC. Protein sequence: CASSTPGQGANEQFF.

The V and J genes are TRBV5-6 and TRBJ2-5; D may be TRBD2 (5 bases). Germline V gene sequence: CDR1 SGHDT, CDR2 YYEEEE. The CDR3 extends over 13 amino acids. The V end was cut by 4 bases, the J end by 5 bases, with 12 bases between. The CDR3 coding sequence is TGTGCCAGCAGCATGCTAGCTTCGGAGACCCAGTACTTC. This sequence encodes CASSMLASETQYF.

The chain uses TRBV28 and TRBJ1-4, with TRBD1 identical over 9 bases. The CDR3 spans 15 residues. Germline V gives CDR1 MDHEN, CDR2 SYDVKM. With V trimmed by 8 bases and J by 4 bases, 8 bases remained unmatched. CDR3 loop: CASHGPGQGNEKLFF. In nucleotides, the CDR3 is TGTGCCAGCCACGGTCCGGGACAGGGTAATGAAAAACTGTTTTTT. The variable domain in full, completed from reference TRBV28 and TRBJ1-4, reads DVKVTQSSRYLVKRTGEKVFLECVQDMDHENMFWYRQDPGLGLRLIYFSYDVKMKEKGDIPEGYSVSREKKERFSLILESASTNQTSMYLCASHGPGQGNEKLFFGSGTQLSVL.

The rearrangement joins TRBV20-1 to TRBJ1-2, with D hard to call. The CDR3 is 11 residues long. Per germline, CDR1 DFQATT and CDR2 SNEGSKA (reference sequence). V gave up 7 bases and J gave up 4 bases, with 10 bases separating them. For the CDR3, the DNA is TGCAGTGTCGCCGCTAGCTATGGCTACACCTTC. Its protein is CSVAASYGYTF.

The rearrangement joins TRBV7-8 to TRBJ2-2; 7 bases are a match to TRBD1. V lost 8 bases, J lost 5 bases, and 2 bases stayed unmatched. The CDR3 has 12 amino acids. Germline V CDR1 and CDR2: SGHVS, FQNEAQ. The DNA of the CDR3 is TGTGCCAGCTCACAGGGGACCGGGGAGCTGTTTTTT. Translation gives CASSQGTGELFF.

The CDR3 nucleotides read TGCGCCAGCAGCCGAGGGACTAGCGGGAGGGGGTACGAGCAGTACTTC. Encoded protein: CASSRGTSGRGYEQYF. The chain combines TRBV5-1 with TRBJ2-7; 16 nucleotides match TRBD2. The V segment lost 4 bases and the J segment 4 bases; nucleotides outside the gene matches: 5. CDR3 length: 16 residues. Per the germline V gene, CDR1 is SGHRS and CDR2 is YFSETQ.

The chain links TRBV7-8 to TRBJ2-7, with TRBD1 matching 8 bases. In germline, CDR1 is SGHVS, CDR2 FQNEAQ. Unmatched junction bases numbered 9, after V lost 5 bases and J lost 0 bases. The CDR3 has 16 amino acids. CDR3 residues: CASSPRTGSPSYEQYF. In DNA, the CDR3 is TGTGCCAGCAGCCCTCGGACAGGGAGCCCCTCCTACGAGCAGTACTTC.

V gene TRBV6-5 combines with J gene TRBJ1-1; a possible D gene is TRBD1 (5 bases). V lost 6 bases, J lost 2 bases, and 13 bases lay in between. The length of the CDR3 is 14 residues. Germline CDR1 is MNHEY and CDR2 is SVGAGI. CDR3 sequence reads: CASSKYTGNTEAFF. CDR3 nucleotide sequence: TGTGCCAGCAGCAAGTATACAGGAAACACTGAAGCTTTCTTT.

The J gene is TRBJ2-7, the V gene TRBV5-4; 7 bases line up with TRBD1. The V gene's germline CDR1 is SGHNT and CDR2 YYREEE (reference sequence). V shed 6 bases and J 5 bases; nucleotides not matched to a gene: 2. The CDR3 consists of 11 residues. In nucleotides, the CDR3 is TGTGCCAGCACCCAGGGGGACGAGCAGTACTTC. It specifies CASTQGDEQYF. The full variable domain, its missing parts supplied by reference TRBV5-4 and TRBJ2-7, is ETGVTQSPTHLIKTRGQQVTLRCSSQSGHNTVSWYQQALGQGPQFIFQYYREEENGRGNFPPRFSGLQFPNYSSELNVNALELDDSALYLCASTQGDEQYFGPGTRLTVT.

The chain combines TRBV2 with TRBJ2-4, with 7 bases fitting TRBD1. The germline V gene encodes CDR1 SNHLY and CDR2 FYNNEI. This CDR3 is built from 15 residues. Trimming removed 2 bases from V and 0 bases from J; junction bases left unmatched: 1. In DNA, the CDR3 is TGTGCCAGCAGTGAAAACAGGGGAGCCAAAAACATTCAGTACTTC. Protein product: CASSENRGAKNIQYF.

The chain combines TRBV2 with TRBJ2-2; TRBD1 agrees at 10 bases. The ends lost 4 bases at V and 6 bases at J; junction bases unmatched: 5. Germline values: CDR1 SNHLY, CDR2 FYNNEI. This CDR3 is built from 15 residues. CDR3 nucleotide sequence: TGTGCCAGCAGTGTAGTAGGACAGGGGGCCGGGGAGCTGTTTTTT. This encodes CASSVVGQGAGELFF.

The chain uses TRBV19 and TRBJ2-7; 10 nucleotides line up with TRBD2. Germline-derived CDR1 and CDR2 are LNHDA and SQIVND (reference sequence). V was clipped by 5 bases and J by 4 bases; unmatched bases: 11. The CDR3 sequence is 16 residues long. CDR3 loop: CASSPPGLASKYEQYF. The CDR3 nucleotides read TGTGCCAGTAGTCCACCGGGACTAGCGTCCAAATACGAGCAGTACTTC.

In this sample, this clone turned up once. The chain combines TRBV9 with TRBJ2-7; 10 bases are shared with TRBD1. The CDR3 has 14 amino acids. The junction had 7 bases not matched to a gene; V was cut back by 3 bases and J by 7 bases. Germline values: CDR1 SGDLS, CDR2 YYNGEE. In DNA form, the CDR3 reads TGTGCCAGCAGCGCGACAGGGGGCTCGGGAGAGCAGTACTTC. It specifies CASSATGGSGEQYF.

The chain recombines TRBV21-1 with TRBJ2-1; TRBD2, as called in the table, went unchecked against the DNA. TRBV21-1 is classified as a pseudogene. The CDR3 extends over 18 amino acids. The CDR3 loop is CASSKRAGGRSSYNEQFF. In DNA form, the CDR3 reads TGTGCCAGCAGCAAAAGAGCGGGGGGCCGGTCCTCCTACAATGAGCAGTTCTTC.

CDR3 coding DNA: TGCGCCAGCAGCAGGGGACAGGGGCACGGGGAGCAGTTCTTC. It specifies CASSRGQGHGEQFF. The chain couples TRBV5-1 to TRBJ2-1; 10 bases agree with TRBD1. Losses at the gene ends were 4 bases for V and 10 bases for J; bases not matched to a gene: 8. This CDR3 spans 14 amino acids. CDR1 is SGHRS and CDR2 is YFSETQ in the germline V gene. The entire variable domain, with the rest obtained from reference TRBV5-1 and TRBJ2-1, is as follows: KAGVTQTPRYLIKTRGQQVTLSCSPISGHRSVSWYQQTPGQGLQFLFEYFSETQRNKGNFPGRFSGRQFSNSRSEMNVSTLELGDSALYLCASSRGQGHGEQFFGPGTRLTVL.

The chain employs TRBV7-2 and TRBJ2-7; no firm D call. Germline V lookup: CDR1 SGHTA, CDR2 FQGNSA. CDR3 length equals 14 residues. Trimming cost V 1 base and J 1 base, with 8 bases left between them. Here the CDR3 reads CASSLGLRSYEQYF. The CDR3 bases are TGTGCCAGCAGCTTAGGACTTCGATCCTACGAGCAGTACTTC.

This clone was detected only a few times. The chain couples TRBV19 to TRBJ1-5; maybe TRBD1 (5 bases). Looked up from germline, CDR1 is LNHDA and CDR2 is SQIVND (reference sequence). Trimming took 7 bases from V and 3 from J, leaving 10 bases between them. This CDR3 is 13 amino acids long. CDR3 nucleotides: TGTGCCAGTAACTGGGGCAACAATCAGCCCCAGCATTTT. Its translation is CASNWGNNQPQHF.